The 5 T cell receptor beta chains reported below all come from one sample, sequenced in a study of STAT3 mutations in large granular lymphocyte leukemia. The study's findings and limits: At least one immunodominant TCR beta clonotype appeared in every T-cell large granular lymphocyte leukemia patient.

Some clones are missing from TCRdb's copy, which holds only in-frame ones; the method was immunoSEQ multiplex PCR. In the table there are under 20,000 clones, roughly 90% of which are singletons. No antigen has been identified for these receptors. The sequencing sample was made of peripheral blood mononuclear cells. The origin of the receptors is a man aged 55 to 70 with T-cell large granular lymphocyte leukemia. Some clones in this sample may be carry-over from other donors' samples.

This chain uses TRBV7-2 with TRBJ2-7; D call uncertain. This CDR3 region has 13 residues. Germline V gene data show CDR1 as SGHTA and CDR2 as FQGNSA. V lost 1 base and J lost 4, with 8 bases in between. CDR3 sequence (DNA): TGTGCCAGCAGCTTAGGAATAGTATACGAGCAGTACTTC. Residues: CASSLGIVYEQYF.

In its sample, this clone was seen once. V usage is TRBV18 and J usage is TRBJ1-2; D gene uncertain. The V gene's germline CDR1 is KGHSH and CDR2 LQKENI. Trimming cost V 0 bases and J 2 bases, with 4 bases left between them. CDR3 length: 13 residues. CDR3 sequence: CASSPPSNYGYTF. CDR3 sequence (DNA): TGTGCCAGCTCACCACCCTCAAACTATGGCTACACCTTC.

This chain links TRBV11-1 with TRBJ1-1; D unresolved. This CDR3 has 13 amino acids. Per germline, CDR1 SGHAT and CDR2 FQDESV (reference sequence). V lost 1 base, J lost 5 bases, and 8 bases lay in between. This CDR3 is CASSLGEQTEAFF. The DNA of the CDR3 is TGTGCCAGCAGCTTAGGAGAGCAGACTGAAGCTTTCTTT.

V is TRBV6-5 and J is TRBJ2-7, with 11 bases aligning to TRBD2. V was clipped by 6 bases and J by 7 bases; unmatched bases: 11. The CDR3 is 15 amino acids. CDR1 MNHEY and CDR2 SVGAGI come from the germline V gene. Written as DNA, the CDR3 is TGTGCCAGCAGAATCTCCGGGACTAGCGGTGTGGAGCAGTACTTC. It specifies CASRISGTSGVEQYF.

The V call is TRBV7-9, the J call TRBJ1-4; TRBD1 matches at 7 bases. Germline V CDR1 and CDR2: SEHNR, FQNEAQ (reference sequence). J was trimmed by 6 bases and V by 4 bases; bases with no gene match: 5. The CDR3 has 14 residues. CDR3 in DNA: TGTGCCAGCAGCTCCCGGGACAGAGATGAAAAACTGTTTTTT. Amino acids: CASSSRDRDEKLFF.